The TCR beta chain described here comes from a study of monozygotic twins with inflammatory bowel disease. Reprocessing the 5' RACE reads, TCRdb reports a single entry for every CDR3 protein and omits DNA. The sample table sets out a few hundred thousand distinct CDR3 sequences. CDR3 size: 16 residues. CDR1 is KGHSH, CDR2 LQKENI, per germline. The source is a human donor with ulcerative colitis or Crohn's disease, or a healthy co-twin of an affected twin (not recorded which). Sequencing was carried out using blood. V usage is TRBV18 and J usage is TRBJ1-1. The CDR3 spells CASSPPRSGFGTEAFF.